This TCR beta chain emerged from a study of T cell therapy after organ transplantation. For the study at large: Therapy products were autologous CMV-specific T cells, peptide-expanded for roughly two weeks. Responders numbered eight and nonresponders two among some ten patients. Study results and caveats: CD8 clonality fold change after therapy inversely tracked pretherapy clonality. Confounding by concurrent antirejection or antiviral medications was not assessed.

Trimming left V 2 bases short and J 8 bases short, with 12 bases between. The CDR3 has 14 residues. Per the germline V gene, CDR1 is WNHNN and CDR2 is SYGVQD (reference sequence). Sequencing used immunoSEQ multiplex PCR; TCRdb keeps in-frame clones, though not all of them. This sample yields approximately 20,000 clones, of which around 85% are seen a single time; about 9.2% belongs to the top ten. On this clone: Its specificity is not known.

The time point is: 4-8 weeks after completion of therapy. This sequence joins TRBV10-1 and TRBJ1-4, with no clear D. This sequence was found in a human patient who had received a solid organ transplant and had CMV disease. Some T cells may be the graft donor's. This specimen consisted of CD8+ T cells from blood, obtained after autologous CMV-specific T cell therapy. Here the CDR3 reads CASSEDPVREKLFF. CDR3 DNA: TGCGCCAGCAGTGAGGACCCGGTGCGAGAAAAACTGTTTTTT.